The clone carrying this T cell receptor (beta chain) was counted a few times. Its antigen is not identified. The authors built TCR beta libraries using iRepertoire HTBI primers and Arm-PCR of CDR3 regions. Original analysis: Around 59 TRBV and 14 TRBJ segments were identified across samples. TCRdb analysed the multiplex PCR reads with MiXCR anew, one entry per CDR3 protein. These V and J calls are TCRdb output, not the study's own analysis. The sample yields about half a million distinct CDR3 sequences, less than 25% seen once. Time point meaning: persistent/refractory GD, antithyroid drugs over 5 years with positive TRAb. PBMC-extracted RNA yielded the TCR library. A volume of approximately 9 milliliters of peripheral blood was collected in EDTA tubes. The data originate from a study of regulatory T cells in long-lasting Graves disease. General observations from the study: Newly diagnosed disease favored TRBV20-1 and TRBJ2-1 over persistent disease. Fewer public clonotypes were shared by new patients (approximately 1,000) than by persistent patients (approximately 2,700).

After removal of 6 bases from V and 6 bases from J, the junction contained 10 bases not matched to a gene. CDR3 length: 15 residues. The chain carries TRBV12-3 or TRBV12-4 and TRBJ1-4, with 7 positions matching TRBD1. The clonotype was recovered from a female donor with Graves disease. This sample comprised peripheral blood mononuclear cells (PBMCs), obtained when the disease was refractory, from a patient treated with antithyroid drugs. CDR3 sequence: CASSLVTGMDEKLFF. The CDR3 DNA is TGTGCCAGCAGCCTCGTGACAGGGATGGATGAAAAACTGTTTTTT.